This T cell receptor (beta chain) came from a study of cytomegalovirus exposure and HLA in healthy donors. This clone was counted a single time. Its antigen is currently unknown. Germline V gene lookup returns CDR1 MNHEY and CDR2 SVGAGI. V lost 7 bases, J lost 1 base, and 16 bases lay in between. The CDR3 is made up of 15 amino acids. Study-wide results and caveats: Accounts indicate the classifier identified cytomegalovirus status with strong specificity and sensitivity.

Researchers ran the PCR with 60 Vbeta and 13 Jbeta primers. The method was immunoSEQ multiplex PCR; TCRdb's version includes in-frame clones alone and lacks a portion of them. The sample records about 160,000 clones, 85% being singletons. The chain carries TRBV6-5 and TRBJ1-1; D is perhaps TRBD1 (5 bases). Sequencing used PBMCs. The origin of this receptor is a boy between 2 and 10 years old in good health and CMV-seronegative. The CDR3 sequence: CASTDRGGENTEAFF. Here the CDR3 DNA reads TGTGCCAGCACCGACCGGGGGGGGGAGAACACTGAAGCTTTCTTT.